This TCR beta chain is from a study of T-cell reconstitution after alpha-beta-depleted transplantation in children. Study-wide results and caveats: By one year post-transplant, T-cell counts and diversity largely arose from T cells that were newly produced. Several hundred expanded graft clones reportedly were the source of alpha-beta T cells about two months after transplant.

About this clonotype: Its antigen is not known.

Preparation of the TCRbeta library used unique molecular identifiers. In TCRdb, the PCR reads were re-called with MiXCR into one record per CDR3 protein. The sample includes about 460,000 distinct CDR3 sequences, 10% to 13% seen only once; the top ten take just over 2%. V was trimmed by 4 bases and J by 2 bases, leaving 11 bases between them. The germline V gene encodes CDR1 SQVTM and CDR2 ANQGSEA. The CDR3 loop spans 13 amino acids. The receptor's source is a child aged 2-15 years with inherited bone marrow failure, due to receive a stem cell transplant. The chain joins TRBV29-1 to TRBJ1-2, with a tentative D call TRBD1 (6 bases). The input for sequencing was PBMCs, taken before TCRalphabeta/CD19-depleted stem cell transplant. The CDR3 protein is CSVVSTGNYGYTF. The CDR3 DNA is TGCAGCGTTGTGTCTACAGGGAACTATGGCTACACCTTC.